The 16 T cell receptor beta chains given below trace back to one sample, sequenced in a study of blood T cells in healthy people across ages. A second PCR of 7 to 11 cycles used a sample-barcoded 5' primer and a J-beta primer mix. MiXCR, applied by TCRdb to the 5' RACE reads, yields one record per CDR3 protein. The sample includes about 1.7 million distinct CDR3 sequences, roughly 27% of them seen just once. Sequenced sample: blood. These receptors came from a woman in her twenties or thirties in good health.

Notes on this clonotype: The junction departs from germline at one end; a sequencing error may be responsible. The chain links TRBV5-1 to TRBJ1-2; weak D call: TRBD1 (5 bases). The V gene's germline CDR1 is SGHRS and CDR2 YFSETQ. The CDR3 spans 13 residues. Written as DNA, the CDR3 is TGCACCAGCAGCTTGGGACCGAACTATGGCTACACCTTC. It codes for CTSSLGPNYGYTF.

This clonotype was seen more than once but under ten times. This chain joins TRBV7-9 and TRBJ2-3; 8 bases fit TRBD2. V lost 1 base and J lost 1; bases outside the gene matches: 4. Germline assignment: CDR1 SEHNR and CDR2 FQNEAQ (reference sequence). This CDR3 has 16 amino acids. For the CDR3, the DNA is TGTGCCAGCAGCTTAGGGCCGGGACTAGGCACAGATACGCAGTATTTT. Protein: CASSLGPGLGTDTQYF.

This chain uses TRBV12-3 or TRBV12-4 with TRBJ1-2; TRBD1 might be the D (5 bases). The CDR3 has 17 amino acids. V shed 7 bases and J shed 1 base, with 22 bases lying between them. The CDR3: CASTRRDGLQNNYGYTF. The CDR3 nucleotides read TGTGCCAGCACCAGACGGGACGGATTACAGAATAACTATGGCTACACCTTC.

This clonotype occurred many times. The rearrangement links TRBV5-1 to TRBJ2-7; 7 nucleotides align to TRBD1. Germline lookup yields CDR1 SGHRS and CDR2 YFSETQ. The CDR3 has 14 residues. Trimming cost V 0 bases and J 6 bases; bases outside gene matches: 6. CDR3: CASSLGQGTREQYF. DNA of the CDR3: TGCGCCAGCAGCTTGGGACAGGGAACCCGCGAGCAGTACTTC.

CDR3 coding DNA: TGTGCCAGCTGGACTCCGCATACAGATACGCAGTATTTT. Protein: CASWTPHTDTQYF. The genes are TRBV11-2 and TRBJ2-3; tentative D call: TRBD2 (5 bases). CDR1 and CDR2 (germline): SGHAT, FQNNGV. The CDR3 has 13 amino acids. The V end was cut by 8 bases, the J end by 3 bases, with 12 bases between.

This clonotype came up many times. V is TRBV4-3 and J is TRBJ2-1; 7 bases match TRBD1. Trimming removed 1 base from V and 3 bases from J; junction bases left unmatched: 0. Germline V gives CDR1 LGHNA, CDR2 YSLEER. The CDR3 is made up of 14 amino acids. The CDR3, as DNA: TGCGCCAGCAGCCAAGGGACAGGCTACAATGAGCAGTTCTTC. This sequence encodes CASSQGTGYNEQFF.

The V and J genes are TRBV5-1 and TRBJ2-1; D is undetermined. The germline V and J ends were trimmed by 0 bases and 8 bases, with 12 bases remaining between them. CDR1 and CDR2 (germline): SGHRS, YFSETQ. This CDR3 has 14 residues. The CDR3 nucleotides read TGCGCCAGCAGCTTGGTGGGCTTCTGGGATGAGCAGTTCTTC. Translating it yields CASSLVGFWDEQFF.

This clonotype came up many times. The chain joins TRBV7-3 to TRBJ1-2, with 10 bases that match TRBD1. The V and J ends lost 4 bases and 9 bases, in that order; junction bases with no gene match: 8. Germline values: CDR1 SGHTA, CDR2 FQGTGA. The CDR3 runs to 14 residues. The CDR3 DNA is TGTGCCAGCAGCTCATCCGGGACAGGGGTGAGCTACACCTTC. Residues: CASSSSGTGVSYTF.

This chain connects TRBV6-6 to TRBJ2-7, with TRBD1 as a possible D gene (6 bases). Trimming took 8 bases from V and 7 from J, leaving 18 bases between them. Germline V gives CDR1 MNHNY, CDR2 SVGAGI (reference sequence). This CDR3 spans 13 amino acids. CDR3 residues: CASQRGTTGEQYF. The CDR3 DNA reads as TGTGCCAGCCAGAGGGGGACAACTGGTGAGCAGTACTTC.

This clonotype was recorded many times. This sequence joins TRBV4-3 and TRBJ1-2; no firm D call. Germline V gene lookup returns CDR1 LGHNA and CDR2 YSLEER. The CDR3 is made up of 14 amino acids. The germline V and J ends were trimmed by 5 bases and 2 bases, with 12 bases remaining between them. For the CDR3, the DNA is TGCGCCAGCAGCAGCGCAGGCCCCAACTATGGCTACACCTTC. Amino acids: CASSSAGPNYGYTF.

As to this clonotype: Germline is not matched at one junction end, which may reflect a read error. This chain joins TRBV18 and TRBJ2-1; the match to TRBD2 covers 13 bases. The germline CDR1 and CDR2 sequences are KGHSH and LQKENI. The CDR3 has 16 amino acids. CDR3 in amino acids: CASSPPGLAGSNEQFF. CDR3 nucleotides: TGCGCCAGCAGCCCTCCGGGACTAGCGGGGTCCAATGAGCAGTTCTTC.

This clonotype was found a few times. This sequence joins TRBV12-3 or TRBV12-4 and TRBJ1-2, with D hard to call. V shed 7 bases and J shed 2 bases, with 14 bases lying between them. CDR3 size: 14 residues. CDR3 loop: CASIGSPGNYGYTF. CDR3 bases: TGTGCCAGCATCGGGTCCCCTGGGAACTATGGCTACACCTTC.

This clonotype was seen only a few times. This chain links TRBV19 with TRBJ2-1; 8 bases align to TRBD2. The germline V gene has CDR1 LNHDA and CDR2 SQIVND (reference sequence). The CDR3 sequence is 17 residues long. V was pared by 0 bases and J by 0 bases, with 4 bases of the junction left unmatched. The CDR3 protein is CASSIDTRGVSYNEQFF. The CDR3 DNA is TGTGCCAGTAGTATAGATACGCGGGGGGTCTCCTACAATGAGCAGTTCTTC.

V usage is TRBV3-1 and J usage is TRBJ1-4; a weak D match, TRBD1 (5 bases). Trimming pared 2 bases from V and 3 bases from J, leaving 10 bases between. The germline gives CDR1 LGHDT, CDR2 YNNKEL (reference sequence). The CDR3 sequence is 15 residues long. In DNA, the CDR3 is TGTGCCAGCAGCCAAATTGGGACGGCTAATGAAAAACTGTTTTTT. As protein: CASSQIGTANEKLFF. Full variable domain (outside the CDR3, taken from reference TRBV3-1 and TRBJ1-4): DTAVSQTPKYLVTQMGNDKSIKCEQNLGHDTMYWYKQDSKKFLKIMFSYNNKELIINETVPNRFSPKSPDKAHLNLHINSLELGDSAVYFCASSQIGTANEKLFFGSGTQLSVL.

The DNA of the CDR3 is TGTGCCAGCAGGTCACCGCTACCGGGACCCCGGGACACTGAAGCTTTCTTT. It translates to CASRSPLPGPRDTEAFF. The chain combines TRBV7-9 with TRBJ1-1; maybe TRBD1 (5 bases). V lost 6 bases and J 3 bases, leaving 23 bases between the germline ends. CDR1 is SEHNR, CDR2 FQNEAQ, per germline (reference sequence). This CDR3 contains 17 residues.

This clonotype was seen ten or more times. The chain combines TRBV29-1 with TRBJ2-5; 9 bases map to TRBD1. This CDR3 region has 14 residues. Looked up from germline, CDR1 is SQVTM and CDR2 is ANQGSEA. The trim removed 1 base at V and 4 bases at J, leaving 4 bases unmatched. CDR3 coding DNA: TGCAGCGTTGAAGGGGGACAGGGTCTAGAGACCCAGTACTTC. It encodes CSVEGGQGLETQYF.